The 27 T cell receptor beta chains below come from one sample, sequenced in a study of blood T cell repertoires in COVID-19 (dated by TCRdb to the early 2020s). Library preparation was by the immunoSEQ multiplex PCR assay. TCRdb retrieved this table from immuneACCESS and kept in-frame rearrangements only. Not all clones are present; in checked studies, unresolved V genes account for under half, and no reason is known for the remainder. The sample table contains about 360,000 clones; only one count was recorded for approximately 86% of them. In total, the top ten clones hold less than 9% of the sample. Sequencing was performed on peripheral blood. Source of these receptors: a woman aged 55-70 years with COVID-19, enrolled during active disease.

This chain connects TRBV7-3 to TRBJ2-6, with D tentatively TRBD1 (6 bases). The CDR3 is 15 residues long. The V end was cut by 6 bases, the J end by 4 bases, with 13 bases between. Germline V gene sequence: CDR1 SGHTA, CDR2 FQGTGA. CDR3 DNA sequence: TGTGCCAGCAGGGAATGGACAGACGGGGCCAACGTCCTGACTTTC. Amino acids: CASREWTDGANVLTF.

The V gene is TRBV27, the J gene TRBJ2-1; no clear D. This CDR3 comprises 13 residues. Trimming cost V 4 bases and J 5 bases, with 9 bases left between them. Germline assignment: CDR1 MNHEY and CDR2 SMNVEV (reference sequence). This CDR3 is CASSSLLNNEQFF. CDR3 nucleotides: TGTGCCAGCAGTTCATTACTTAACAATGAGCAGTTCTTC.

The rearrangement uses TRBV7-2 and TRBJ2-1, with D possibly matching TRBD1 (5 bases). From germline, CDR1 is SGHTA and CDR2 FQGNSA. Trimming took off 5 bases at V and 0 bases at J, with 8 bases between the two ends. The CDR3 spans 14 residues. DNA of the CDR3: TGTGCCAGCAGCGGAGACAGCTCCTACAATGAGCAGTTCTTC. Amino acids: CASSGDSSYNEQFF.

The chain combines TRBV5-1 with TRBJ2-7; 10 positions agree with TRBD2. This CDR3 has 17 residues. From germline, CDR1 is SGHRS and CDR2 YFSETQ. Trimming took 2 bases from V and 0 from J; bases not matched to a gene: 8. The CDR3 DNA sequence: TGCGCCAGCAGCTTACTCACTAGCGGGAAGAGCTCCTACGAGCAGTACTTC. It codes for CASSLLTSGKSSYEQYF.

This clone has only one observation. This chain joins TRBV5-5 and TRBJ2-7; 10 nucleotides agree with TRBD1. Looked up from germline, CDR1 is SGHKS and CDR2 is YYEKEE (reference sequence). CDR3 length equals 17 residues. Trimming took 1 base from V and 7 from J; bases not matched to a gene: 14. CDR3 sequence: CASSLRFLRQGANEQYF. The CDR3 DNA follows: TGTGCCAGCAGCTTGAGATTCCTGAGACAGGGGGCAAATGAGCAGTACTTC.

The CDR3 region has the DNA TGTGCCACCTCCGGCGGACTAGCGGGGTACTACGAGCAGTACTTC. It specifies CATSGGLAGYYEQYF. The chain combines TRBV19 with TRBJ2-7, with 12 bases that match TRBD2. This CDR3 contains 15 residues. Per germline, CDR1 LNHDA and CDR2 SQIVND (reference sequence). V dropped 10 bases and J dropped 3; count of bases not matched to a gene: 10.

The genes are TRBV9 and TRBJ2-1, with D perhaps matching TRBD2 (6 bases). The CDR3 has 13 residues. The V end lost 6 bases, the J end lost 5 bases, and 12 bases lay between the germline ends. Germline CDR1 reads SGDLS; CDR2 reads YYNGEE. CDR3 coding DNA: TGTGCCAGCACCAGGGACTTCAACAATGAGCAGTTCTTC. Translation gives CASTRDFNNEQFF.

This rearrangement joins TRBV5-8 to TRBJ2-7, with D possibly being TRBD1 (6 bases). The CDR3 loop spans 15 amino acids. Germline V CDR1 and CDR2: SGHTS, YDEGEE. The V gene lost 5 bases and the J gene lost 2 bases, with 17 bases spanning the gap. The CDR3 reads CASSYDRTGPYEQYF. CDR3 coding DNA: TGTGCCAGCAGTTATGACAGGACCGGGCCCTACGAGCAGTACTTC.

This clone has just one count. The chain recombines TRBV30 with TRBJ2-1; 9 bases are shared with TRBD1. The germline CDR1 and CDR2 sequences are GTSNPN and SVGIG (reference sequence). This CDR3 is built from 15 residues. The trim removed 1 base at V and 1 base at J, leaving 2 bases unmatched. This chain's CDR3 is CAWSAGTGSYNEQFF. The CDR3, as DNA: TGTGCCTGGAGTGCCGGGACAGGGTCCTACAATGAGCAGTTCTTC.

CDR3 nucleotide sequence: TGTGCCTGGAATCGAGGGACAGGGAAGAGCGAGCAGTACTTC. Translation gives CAWNRGTGKSEQYF. This chain joins TRBV30 and TRBJ2-7; 9 bases agree with TRBD1. Germline CDR1 GTSNPN, CDR2 SVGIG (reference sequence). This CDR3 spans 14 amino acids. V was clipped by 4 bases and J by 6 bases; unmatched bases: 10.

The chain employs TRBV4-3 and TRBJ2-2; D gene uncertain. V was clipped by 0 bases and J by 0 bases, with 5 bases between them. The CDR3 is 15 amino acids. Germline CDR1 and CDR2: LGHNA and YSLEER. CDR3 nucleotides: TGCGCCAGCAGCCAAGATTGGCCGAACACCGGGGAGCTGTTTTTT. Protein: CASSQDWPNTGELFF.

The CDR3 region is CASSLGRVRDTQYF. The CDR3 nucleotides read TGCGCCAGCAGCTTGGGGCGGGTGAGAGATACGCAGTATTTT. The chain carries TRBV5-1 and TRBJ2-3, with a tentative D call TRBD2 (5 bases). The germline V gene encodes CDR1 SGHRS and CDR2 YFSETQ. The CDR3 consists of 14 residues. With 0 bases removed from V and 5 bases from J, the gap between germline ends came to 10 bases.

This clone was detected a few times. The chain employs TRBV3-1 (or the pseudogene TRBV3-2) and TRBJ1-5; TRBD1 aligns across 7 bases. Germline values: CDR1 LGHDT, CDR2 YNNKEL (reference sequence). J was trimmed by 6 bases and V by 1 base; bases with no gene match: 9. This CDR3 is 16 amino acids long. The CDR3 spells CASSQGWDSRSQPQHF. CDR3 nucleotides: TGTGCCAGCAGCCAAGGATGGGACAGTAGAAGTCAGCCCCAGCATTTT.

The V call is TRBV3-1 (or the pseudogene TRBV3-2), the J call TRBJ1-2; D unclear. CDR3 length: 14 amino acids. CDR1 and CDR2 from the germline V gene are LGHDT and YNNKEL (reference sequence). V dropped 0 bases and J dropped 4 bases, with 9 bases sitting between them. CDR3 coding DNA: TGTGCCAGCAGCCAAGATACCGCGAGCTATGGCTACACCTTC. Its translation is CASSQDTASYGYTF.

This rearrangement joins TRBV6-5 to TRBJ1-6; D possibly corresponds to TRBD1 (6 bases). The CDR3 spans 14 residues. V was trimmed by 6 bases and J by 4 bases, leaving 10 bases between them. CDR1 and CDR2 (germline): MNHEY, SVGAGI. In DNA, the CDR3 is TGTGCCAGCAGCGACAGGAATTATAATTCACCCCTCCACTTT. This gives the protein CASSDRNYNSPLHF.

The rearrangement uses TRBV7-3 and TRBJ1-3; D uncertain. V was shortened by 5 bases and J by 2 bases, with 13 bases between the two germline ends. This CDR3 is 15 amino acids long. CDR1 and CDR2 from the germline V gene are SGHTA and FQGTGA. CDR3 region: CASSRSTVPGNTIYF. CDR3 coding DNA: TGTGCCAGCAGCCGGTCGACTGTCCCTGGAAACACCATATATTTT. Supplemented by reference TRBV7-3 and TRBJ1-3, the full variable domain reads GAGVSQTPSNKVTEKGKYVELRCDPISGHTALYWYRQSLGQGPEFLIYFQGTGAADDSGLPNDRFFAVRPEGSVSTLKIQRTERGDSAVYLCASSRSTVPGNTIYFGEGSWLTVV.

CDR3 coding DNA: TGCAGCGTTAGCACAGGGAGTGGCACTGAAGCTTTCTTT. Protein sequence: CSVSTGSGTEAFF. V gene TRBV29-1 combines with J gene TRBJ1-1; D perhaps matches TRBD1 (6 bases). Trimming removed 5 bases at V and 4 bases at J, with 14 bases between. CDR3 length equals 13 residues. Germline V CDR1 and CDR2: SQVTM, ANQGSEA.

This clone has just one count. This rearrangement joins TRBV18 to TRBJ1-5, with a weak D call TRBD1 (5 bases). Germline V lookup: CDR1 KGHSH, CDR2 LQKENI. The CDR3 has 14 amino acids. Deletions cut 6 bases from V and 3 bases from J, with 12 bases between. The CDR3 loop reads CASSQAGDNQPQHF. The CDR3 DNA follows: TGTGCCAGCTCCCAGGCGGGGGACAATCAGCCCCAGCATTTT.

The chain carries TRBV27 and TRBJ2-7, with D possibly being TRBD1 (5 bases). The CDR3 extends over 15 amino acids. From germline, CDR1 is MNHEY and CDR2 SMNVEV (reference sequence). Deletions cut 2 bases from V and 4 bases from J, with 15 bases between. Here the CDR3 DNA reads TGTGCCAGCAGTTTAATCACAGGCGGAAAATACGAGCAGTACTTC. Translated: CASSLITGGKYEQYF.

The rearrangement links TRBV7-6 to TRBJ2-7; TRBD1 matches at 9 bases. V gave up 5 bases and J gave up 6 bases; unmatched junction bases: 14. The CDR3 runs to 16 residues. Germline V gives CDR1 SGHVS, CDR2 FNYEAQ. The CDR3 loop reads CASSPTRPGTGSEQYF. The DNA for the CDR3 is TGTGCCAGCAGCCCCACCCGTCCCGGGACAGGGTCCGAGCAGTACTTC.

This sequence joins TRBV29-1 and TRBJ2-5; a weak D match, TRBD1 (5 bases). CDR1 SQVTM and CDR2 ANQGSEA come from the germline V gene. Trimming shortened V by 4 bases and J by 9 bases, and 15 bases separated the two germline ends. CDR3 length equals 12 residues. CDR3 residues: CSVGGPGLAQYF. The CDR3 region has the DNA TGCAGCGTTGGCGGTCCAGGGTTGGCCCAGTACTTC.

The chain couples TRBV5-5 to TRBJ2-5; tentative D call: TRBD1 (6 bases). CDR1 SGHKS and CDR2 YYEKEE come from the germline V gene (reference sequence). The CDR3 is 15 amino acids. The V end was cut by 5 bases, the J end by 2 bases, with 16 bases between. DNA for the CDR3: TGTGCCAGCAGTCAGGGGATCGGCACGCAAGAGACCCAGTACTTC. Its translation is CASSQGIGTQETQYF.

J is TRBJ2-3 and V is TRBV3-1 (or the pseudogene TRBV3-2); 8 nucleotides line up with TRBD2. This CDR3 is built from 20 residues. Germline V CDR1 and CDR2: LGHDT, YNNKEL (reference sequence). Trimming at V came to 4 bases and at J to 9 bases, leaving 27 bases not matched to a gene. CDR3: CASSRVGAGADLGHLRTQYF. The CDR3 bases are TGTGCCAGCAGCCGGGTCGGAGCGGGGGCCGATCTCGGGCACCTGAGGACGCAGTATTTT.

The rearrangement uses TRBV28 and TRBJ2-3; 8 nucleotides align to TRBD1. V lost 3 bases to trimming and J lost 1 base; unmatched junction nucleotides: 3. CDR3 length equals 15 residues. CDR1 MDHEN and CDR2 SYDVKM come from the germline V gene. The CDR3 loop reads CASSFAGGGTDTQYF. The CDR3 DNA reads TGTGCCAGCAGTTTCGCAGGGGGCGGCACAGATACGCAGTATTTT. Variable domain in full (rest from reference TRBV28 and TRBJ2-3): DVKVTQSSRYLVKRTGEKVFLECVQDMDHENMFWYRQDPGLGLRLIYFSYDVKMKEKGDIPEGYSVSREKKERFSLILESASTNQTSMYLCASSFAGGGTDTQYFGPGTRLTVL.

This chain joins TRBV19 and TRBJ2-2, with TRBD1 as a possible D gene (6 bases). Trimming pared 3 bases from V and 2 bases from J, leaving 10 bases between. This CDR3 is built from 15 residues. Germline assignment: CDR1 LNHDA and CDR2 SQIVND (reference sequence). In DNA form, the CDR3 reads TGTGCCAGTAGTATTCAGACAGGAAACACCGGGGAGCTGTTTTTT. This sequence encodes CASSIQTGNTGELFF.

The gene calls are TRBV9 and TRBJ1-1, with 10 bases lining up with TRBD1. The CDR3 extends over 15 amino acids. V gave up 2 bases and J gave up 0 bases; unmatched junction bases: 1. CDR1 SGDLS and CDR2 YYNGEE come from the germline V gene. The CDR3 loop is CASSVGQGLNTEAFF. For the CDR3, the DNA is TGTGCCAGCAGCGTGGGACAGGGGCTGAACACTGAAGCTTTCTTT.

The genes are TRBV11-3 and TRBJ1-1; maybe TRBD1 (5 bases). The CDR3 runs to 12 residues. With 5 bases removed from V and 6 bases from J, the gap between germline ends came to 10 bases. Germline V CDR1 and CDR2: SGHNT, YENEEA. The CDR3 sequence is CASSRTGSEAFF. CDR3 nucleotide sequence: TGTGCCAGCAGCCGAACAGGATCTGAAGCTTTCTTT.